This record concerns one T cell receptor beta chain sequence. Per the study methods: Quantification of nucleated cells was approximated via reference gene primer amplification. The repertoire was sequenced with immunoSEQ multiplex PCR; TCRdb's copy has only in-frame clones and lacks some. The DNA gave D and trimming, while V, J and clone size come from that table. The sample consists of hundreds of thousands of clones, about 91% of them appearing once. This sample was taken from a study of blood T cell repertoires in COVID-19. Recruits, aged about 18 to 100 years, lived in 24 US areas. Participants' own reports of clinical history determined their cohort assignment. Cohort 3 recovered donors had two negative PCRs, clearance, or symptom resolution. From germline, CDR1 is MNHEY and CDR2 SMNVEV (reference sequence). V was cut by 2 bases and J by 8 bases, with 18 bases left in between. The CDR3 length is 15 residues.

The chain recombines TRBV27 with TRBJ1-2; the D gene is possibly TRBD1 (6 bases). The sample was PBMCs or T cells enriched from blood (not recorded which). This TCR was recovered from a woman in her thirties or forties who had recovered from COVID-19. CDR3 region: CASSLGIGGGGGYTF. For the CDR3, the DNA is TGTGCCAGCAGTTTAGGGATTGGGGGGGGCGGCGGCTACACCTTC.